Each of the 16 T cell receptor beta chains below was sequenced from the same sample in a study of blood T cell repertoires in COVID-19. The protocol was immunoSEQ multiplex PCR, while the TCRdb copy is restricted to in-frame clones and leaves out a portion. The sample lists fewer than 350,000 clones, roughly 87% occurring once. What was sequenced was PBMCs or T cells enriched from blood (not recorded which). These receptors all come from a woman between 40 and 55 years old who had recovered from COVID-19.

The chain carries TRBV11-2 and TRBJ1-1; TRBD1 agrees at 8 bases. The germline V gene encodes CDR1 SGHAT and CDR2 FQNNGV. CDR3 length equals 15 residues. V shed 3 bases and J 1 base; nucleotides not matched to a gene: 4. For the CDR3, the DNA is TGTGCCAGCAGCTTGGCAGGGGGCGCGAACACTGAAGCTTTCTTT. Protein: CASSLAGGANTEAFF.

V is TRBV6-5 and J is TRBJ2-5; TRBD1 aligns across 12 bases. Losses at the gene ends were 6 bases for V and 5 bases for J; bases not matched to a gene: 7. CDR3 length: 15 residues. Germline CDR1 reads MNHEY; CDR2 reads SVGAGI. The CDR3 DNA is TGTGCCAGCAGACGGGACAGGGGGCCGGGGGAGACCCAGTACTTC. Its translation is CASRRDRGPGETQYF.

This chain uses TRBV6-6 with TRBJ2-7, with TRBD2 matching over 10 bases. Germline CDR1 MNHNY, CDR2 SVGAGI (reference sequence). V dropped 10 bases and J dropped 1; count of bases not matched to a gene: 10. CDR3 length: 15 amino acids. The CDR3 protein is CATSTGTSDSYEQYF. As DNA, the CDR3 is TGTGCCACCTCAACCGGGACTAGCGATTCCTACGAGCAGTACTTC.

This clone came up once. The chain is built from TRBV15 and TRBJ1-2; possibly TRBD1 for D (5 bases). V lost 0 bases and J 6 bases, leaving 11 bases between the germline ends. The germline gives CDR1 LNHNV, CDR2 YYDKDF (reference sequence). This CDR3 has 14 amino acids. CDR3 nucleotide sequence: TGTGCCACCAGCAGAGATCCAGGGAGGGATGGCTACACCTTC. This sequence encodes CATSRDPGRDGYTF. The variable domain in full, with the rest retrieved from reference TRBV15 and TRBJ1-2, is DAMVIQNPRYQVTQFGKPVTLSCSQTLNHNVMYWYQQKSSQAPKLLFHYYDKDFNNEADTPDNFQSRRPNTSFCFLDIRSPGLGDTAMYLCATSRDPGRDGYTFGSGTRLTVV.

The CDR3 loop reads CASSLVGRGTGELFF. The CDR3 DNA is TGTGCCAGCAGCTTAGTTGGTAGGGGCACCGGGGAGCTGTTTTTT. The gene calls are TRBV11-2 and TRBJ2-2; tentative D call: TRBD1 (5 bases). Germline V lookup: CDR1 SGHAT, CDR2 FQNNGV. This CDR3 contains 15 residues. V lost 1 base and J lost 4, with 10 bases in between.

This clone has only a few counts. The genes are TRBV4-3 and TRBJ1-5; TRBD1 might be the D (5 bases). CDR1 is LGHNA, CDR2 YSLEER, per germline. CDR3 size: 13 residues. V was clipped by 0 bases and J by 16 bases, with 16 bases between them. The CDR3 loop reads CASSQDTGGSLHF. CDR3 in DNA: TGCGCCAGCAGCCAAGATACGGGGGGATCCCTACATTTT.

The chain's CDR3 is CASSYGGPGEAFF. Written as DNA, the CDR3 is TGTGCCAGCAGTTACGGTGGGCCTGGGGAAGCTTTCTTT. The chain employs TRBV6-5 and TRBJ1-1, with unresolved D. Trimming shortened V by 2 bases and J by 8 bases, and 12 bases separated the two germline ends. Germline V gene data show CDR1 as MNHEY and CDR2 as SVGAGI. The CDR3 is 13 amino acids.

The chain is built from TRBV2 and TRBJ2-1; 14 nucleotides align to TRBD2. Germline V lookup: CDR1 SNHLY, CDR2 FYNNEI. The CDR3 has 16 residues. The J segment lost 9 bases and the V segment lost 2 bases, leaving 6 bases of the junction unmatched. CDR3 protein: CASSEWGTSGSSEQFF. The CDR3 bases are TGTGCCAGCAGTGAATGGGGGACTAGCGGGAGCTCTGAGCAGTTCTTC.

The chain carries TRBV6-5 and TRBJ2-5, with D perhaps matching TRBD1 (6 bases). Per the germline V gene, CDR1 is MNHEY and CDR2 is SVGAGI. This CDR3 has 14 residues. Between the trimmed V and J ends, which lost 0 bases and 7 bases, there was a span of 12 bases. The CDR3 nucleotides are TGTGCCAGCAGTTACTCGTTACAGGGAAGGACCCAGTACTTC. Translated, it gives CASSYSLQGRTQYF.

This chain connects TRBV13 to TRBJ1-4; 7 bases fit TRBD1. The CDR3 has 16 amino acids. After removal of 4 bases from V and 10 bases from J, the junction contained 15 bases not matched to a gene. The germline V gene has CDR1 PRHDT and CDR2 FYEKMQ (reference sequence). The CDR3 reads CASSSSSPTGWGKLFF. The CDR3 DNA sequence: TGTGCCAGCAGCTCCTCTTCCCCGACAGGGTGGGGAAAACTGTTTTTT. Full variable domain (outside the CDR3, taken from reference TRBV13 and TRBJ1-4): AAGVIQSPRHLIKEKRETATLKCYPIPRHDTVYWYQQGPGQDPQFLISFYEKMQSDKGSIPDRFSAQQFSDYHSELNMSSLELGDSALYFCASSSSSPTGWGKLFFGSGTQLSVL.

The J gene is TRBJ2-1, the V gene TRBV28; TRBD2 matches at 8 bases. The germline V gene encodes CDR1 MDHEN and CDR2 SYDVKM. The CDR3 runs 15 residues. Losses at the gene ends were 2 bases for V and 4 bases for J; bases not matched to a gene: 4. The CDR3 sequence: CASSLAGGSYNEQFF. CDR3 bases: TGTGCCAGCAGTTTAGCGGGAGGATCGTACAATGAGCAGTTCTTC.

The V and J genes are TRBV19 and TRBJ2-7; D is possibly TRBD1 (7 bases). Germline CDR1 reads LNHDA; CDR2 reads SQIVND (reference sequence). The CDR3 sequence is 14 residues long. Trimming shortened V by 5 bases and J by 3 bases, and 14 bases separated the two germline ends. CDR3: CASSGGTDLYEQYF. The CDR3 region has the DNA TGTGCCAGTAGTGGGGGGACAGACCTCTACGAGCAGTACTTC. The whole variable domain, remainder taken from reference TRBV19 and TRBJ2-7, is DGGITQSPKYLFRKEGQNVTLSCEQNLNHDAMYWYRQDPGQGLRLIYYSQIVNDFQKGDIAEGYSVSREKKESFPLTVTSAQKNPTAFYLCASSGGTDLYEQYFGPGTRLTVT.

The rearrangement joins TRBV25-1 to TRBJ1-5; no clear D gene. Trimming removed 4 bases from V and 4 bases from J, with 5 bases in between. The CDR3 runs 12 residues. The germline CDR1 and CDR2 sequences are MGHDK and SYGVNS. CDR3 amino acids: CASSAPNQPQHF. DNA of the CDR3: TGTGCCAGCAGTGCCCCTAATCAGCCCCAGCATTTT.

The chain carries TRBV18 and TRBJ2-7; TRBD1 matches at 7 bases. Germline lookup yields CDR1 KGHSH and CDR2 LQKENI. Trimming cost V 3 bases and J 3 bases; bases outside gene matches: 8. The CDR3 is 15 residues long. This chain's CDR3 is CASSPIDRDGYEQYF. CDR3 nucleotide sequence: TGTGCCAGCTCACCGATCGACAGGGATGGCTACGAGCAGTACTTC.

The chain is built from TRBV5-1 and TRBJ2-7, with TRBD2 matching over 8 bases. Per germline, CDR1 SGHRS and CDR2 YFSETQ. The CDR3 contains 14 residues. V was clipped by 9 bases and J by 1 base; unmatched bases: 9. The chain's CDR3 is CATRSGSGSYEQYF. The CDR3 coding sequence is TGCGCCACTCGAAGCGGGAGCGGGTCCTACGAGCAGTACTTC.

The chain recombines TRBV5-4 with TRBJ2-2; maybe TRBD1 (6 bases). There are 14 residues in the CDR3. Germline V gives CDR1 SGHNT, CDR2 YYREEE (reference sequence). V lost 5 bases, J lost 4 bases, and 12 bases lay in between. CDR3 sequence (DNA): TGTGCCAGCAGGGAACAGGGACCCACCGGGGAGCTGTTTTTT. Translating gives CASREQGPTGELFF. The full variable domain, completed using reference TRBV5-4 and TRBJ2-2, is ETGVTQSPTHLIKTRGQQVTLRCSSQSGHNTVSWYQQALGQGPQFIFQYYREEENGRGNFPPRFSGLQFPNYSSELNVNALELDDSALYLCASREQGPTGELFFGEGSRLTVL.